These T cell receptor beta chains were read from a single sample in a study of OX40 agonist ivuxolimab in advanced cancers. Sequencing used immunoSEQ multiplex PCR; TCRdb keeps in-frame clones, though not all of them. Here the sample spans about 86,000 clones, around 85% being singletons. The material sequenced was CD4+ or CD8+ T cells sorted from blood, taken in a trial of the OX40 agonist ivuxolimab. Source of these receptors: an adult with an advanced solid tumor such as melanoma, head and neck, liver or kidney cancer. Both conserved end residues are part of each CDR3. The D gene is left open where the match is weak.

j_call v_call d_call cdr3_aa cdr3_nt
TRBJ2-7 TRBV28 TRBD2 CASSTTSGRAGLYEQYF TGTGCCAGCAGTACGACTAGCGGGAGGGCCGGTCTCTACGAGCAGTACTTC
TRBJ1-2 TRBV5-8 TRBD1 CASSLAGTGIYGYTF TGTGCCAGCAGCTTGGCCGGGACAGGAATCTATGGCTACACCTTC
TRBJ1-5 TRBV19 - CASSTPRRGGNQPQHF TGTGCCAGTAGTACTCCCCGGCGAGGGGGCAATCAGCCCCAGCATTTT
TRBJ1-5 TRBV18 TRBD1 CASSPATGGNQPQHF TGTGCCAGCTCACCAGCGACAGGGGGAAATCAGCCCCAGCATTTT
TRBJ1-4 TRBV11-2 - CASSPGIGRVSEKLFF TGTGCCAGCAGCCCAGGCATTGGCCGGGTTAGCGAAAAACTGTTTTTT
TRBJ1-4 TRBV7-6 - CASMETVFTEKLFF TGTGCCAGCATGGAAACAGTTTTTACCGAAAAACTGTTTTTT
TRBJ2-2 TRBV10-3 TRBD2 CAISAREGNGELFF TGTGCCATCAGTGCACGGGAGGGAAACGGGGAGCTGTTTTTT
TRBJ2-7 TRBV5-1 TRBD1 CASSLTGQGGIYEQYF TGCGCCAGCAGCCTGACGGGACAGGGGGGTATCTACGAGCAGTACTTC
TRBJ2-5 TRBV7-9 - CASSSSWGQETQYF TGTGCCAGCAGCTCCTCATGGGGGCAAGAGACCCAGTACTTC
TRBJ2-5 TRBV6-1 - CASSVRNIGETQYF TGTGCCAGCAGCGTTCGGAACATTGGAGAGACCCAGTACTTC
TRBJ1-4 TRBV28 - CASSFAGPNEKLFF TGTGCCAGCAGTTTTGCGGGACCTAATGAAAAACTGTTTTTT
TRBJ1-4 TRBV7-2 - CASSPDTKKLFF TGTGCCAGCAGCCCCGACACCAAAAAACTGTTTTTT
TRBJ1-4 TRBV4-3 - CASSHYRERTNEKLFF TGCGCCAGCAGCCACTACAGGGAGCGAACTAATGAAAAACTGTTTTTT
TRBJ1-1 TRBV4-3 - CASSQVFGTEAFF TGCGCCAGCAGCCAGGTTTTTGGCACTGAAGCTTTCTTT
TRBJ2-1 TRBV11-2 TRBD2 CASSPMRGAYNEQFF TGTGCCAGCAGCCCCATGCGGGGGGCCTACAATGAGCAGTTCTTC
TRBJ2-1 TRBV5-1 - CASSLGRLDSYNEQFF TGCGCCAGCAGCTTGGGGAGGCTTGACTCATACAATGAGCAGTTCTTC